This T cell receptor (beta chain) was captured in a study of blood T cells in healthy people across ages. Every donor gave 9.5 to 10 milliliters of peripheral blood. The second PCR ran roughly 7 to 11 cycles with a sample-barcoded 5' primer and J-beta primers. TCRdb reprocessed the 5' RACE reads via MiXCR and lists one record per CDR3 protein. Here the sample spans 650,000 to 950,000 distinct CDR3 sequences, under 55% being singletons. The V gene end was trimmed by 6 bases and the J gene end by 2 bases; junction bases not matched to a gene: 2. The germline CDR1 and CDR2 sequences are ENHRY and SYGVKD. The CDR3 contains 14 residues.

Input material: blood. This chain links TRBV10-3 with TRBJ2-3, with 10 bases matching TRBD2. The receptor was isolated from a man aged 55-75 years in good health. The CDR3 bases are TGTGCCATCAGCCTAGCGGGGGCCACAGATACGCAGTATTTT. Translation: CAISLAGATDTQYF.